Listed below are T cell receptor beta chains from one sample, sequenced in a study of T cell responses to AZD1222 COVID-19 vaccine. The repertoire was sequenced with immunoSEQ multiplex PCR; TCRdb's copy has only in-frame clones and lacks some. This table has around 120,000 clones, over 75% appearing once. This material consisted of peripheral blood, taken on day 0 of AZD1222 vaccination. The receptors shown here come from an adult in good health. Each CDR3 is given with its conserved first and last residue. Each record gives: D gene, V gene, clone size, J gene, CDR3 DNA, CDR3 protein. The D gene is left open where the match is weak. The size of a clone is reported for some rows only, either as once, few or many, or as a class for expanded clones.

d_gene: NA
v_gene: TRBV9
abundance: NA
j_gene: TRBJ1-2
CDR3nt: TGTGCCAGCAGCGTACAGGGAAACTATGGCTACACCTTC
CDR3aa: CASSVQGNYGYTF

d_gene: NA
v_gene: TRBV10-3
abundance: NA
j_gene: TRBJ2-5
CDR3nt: TGTGCCATCAGTGAACACAGGCGGAATCAAGAGACCCAGTACTTC
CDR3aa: CAISEHRRNQETQYF

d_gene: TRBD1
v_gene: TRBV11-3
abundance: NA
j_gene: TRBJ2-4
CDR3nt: TGTGCCAGCAGCTTCTCAGGGGGTAATGACATTCAGTACTTC
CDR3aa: CASSFSGGNDIQYF

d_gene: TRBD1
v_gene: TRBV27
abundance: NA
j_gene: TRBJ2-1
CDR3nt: TGTGCCAGCAGTGCCCGGAGCGACAGGGGACGGAATGAGCAGTTCTTC
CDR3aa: CASSARSDRGRNEQFF

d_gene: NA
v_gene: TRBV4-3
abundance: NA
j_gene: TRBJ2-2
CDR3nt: TGCGCCAGCAGCCAAGTGAGGTGGGGAAGTACCGGGGAGCTGTTTTTT
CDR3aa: CASSQVRWGSTGELFF

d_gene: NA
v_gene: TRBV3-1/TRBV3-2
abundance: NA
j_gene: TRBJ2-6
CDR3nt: TGTGCCAGCAGCCAAAATCCGGGGGCTGGGGCCAACGTCCTGACTTTC
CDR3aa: CASSQNPGAGANVLTF

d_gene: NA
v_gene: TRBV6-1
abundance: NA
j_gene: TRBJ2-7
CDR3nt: TGTGCCAGCAGTGAAGGCGGGCCAGGCACCTACGAGCAGTACTTC
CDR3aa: CASSEGGPGTYEQYF

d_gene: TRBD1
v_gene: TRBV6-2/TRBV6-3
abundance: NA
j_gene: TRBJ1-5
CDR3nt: TGTGCCAGCACCCCTATTGGGACAGGTCCTTATCAGCCCCAGCATTTT
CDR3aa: CASTPIGTGPYQPQHF

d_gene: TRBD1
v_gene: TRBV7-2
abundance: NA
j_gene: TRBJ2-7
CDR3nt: TGTGCCAGCAGCTCGTCCAGCTGGGACAGGAGGTCCCACGAGCAGTACTTC
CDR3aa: CASSSSSWDRRSHEQYF

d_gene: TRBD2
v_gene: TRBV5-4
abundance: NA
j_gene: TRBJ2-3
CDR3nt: TGTGCCAGCAGCGACGGGACTAGCGGACATACGCAGTATTTT
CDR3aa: CASSDGTSGHTQYF

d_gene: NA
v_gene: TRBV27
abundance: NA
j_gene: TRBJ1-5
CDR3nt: TGTGCCAGCAGCTCCGACCGGGTCAATCAGCCCCAGCATTTT
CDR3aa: CASSSDRVNQPQHF

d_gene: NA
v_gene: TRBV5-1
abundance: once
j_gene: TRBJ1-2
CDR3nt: TGCGCCAGCAGCTTCCAGGGCAACTATGGCTACACCTTC
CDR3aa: CASSFQGNYGYTF

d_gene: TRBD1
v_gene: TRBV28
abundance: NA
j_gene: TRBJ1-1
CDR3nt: TGTGCCGTTAGGACAGGGGCTTGGGACACTGAAGCTTTCTTT
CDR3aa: CAVRTGAWDTEAFF

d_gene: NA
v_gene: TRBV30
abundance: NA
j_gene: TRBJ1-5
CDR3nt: TGTGCCTGGACTGGGCCGGGGTTCGGTCAGCCCCAGCATTTT
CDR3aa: CAWTGPGFGQPQHF

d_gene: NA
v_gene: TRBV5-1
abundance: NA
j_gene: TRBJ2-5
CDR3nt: TGCGCCAGCAGCCGATCGGGACAAGAGACCCAGTACTTC
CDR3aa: CASSRSGQETQYF

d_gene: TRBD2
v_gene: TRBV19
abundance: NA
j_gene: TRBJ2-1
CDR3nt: TGTGCCAGTAGTTCGCCCCCGGGACTAGCCTACAATGAGCAGTTCTTC
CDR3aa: CASSSPPGLAYNEQFF

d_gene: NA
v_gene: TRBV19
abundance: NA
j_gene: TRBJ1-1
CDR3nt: TGTGCCAGTACCCGGGGCTTGGTGAACACTGAAGCTTTCTTT
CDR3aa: CASTRGLVNTEAFF